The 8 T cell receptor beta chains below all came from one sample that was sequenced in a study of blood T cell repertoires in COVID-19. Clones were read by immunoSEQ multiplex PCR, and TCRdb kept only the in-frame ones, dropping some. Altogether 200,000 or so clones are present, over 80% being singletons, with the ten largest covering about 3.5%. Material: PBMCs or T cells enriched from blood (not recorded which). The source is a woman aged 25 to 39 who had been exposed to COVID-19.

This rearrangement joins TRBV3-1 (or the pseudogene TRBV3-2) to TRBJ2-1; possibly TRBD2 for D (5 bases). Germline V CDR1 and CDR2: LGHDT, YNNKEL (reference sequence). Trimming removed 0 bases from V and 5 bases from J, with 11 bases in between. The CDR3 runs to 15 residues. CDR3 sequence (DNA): TGTGCCAGCAGCCAAGAAGGGCTAGCAGACAATGAGCAGTTCTTC. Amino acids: CASSQEGLADNEQFF.

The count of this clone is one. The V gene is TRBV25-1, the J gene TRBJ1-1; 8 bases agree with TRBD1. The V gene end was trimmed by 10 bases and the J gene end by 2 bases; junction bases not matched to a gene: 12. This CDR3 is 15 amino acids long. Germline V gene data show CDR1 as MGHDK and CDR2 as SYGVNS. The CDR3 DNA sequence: TGTGCCACCACACGTTTGGGACAGGTTAACACTGAAGCTTTCTTT. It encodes CATTRLGQVNTEAFF.

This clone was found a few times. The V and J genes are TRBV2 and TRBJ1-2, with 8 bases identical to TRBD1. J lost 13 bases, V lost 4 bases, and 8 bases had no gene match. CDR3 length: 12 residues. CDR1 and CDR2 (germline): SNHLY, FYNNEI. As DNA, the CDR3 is TGTGCCAGCAGTGGGCCCCGGGACAGGAGCACCTTC. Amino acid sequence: CASSGPRDRSTF.

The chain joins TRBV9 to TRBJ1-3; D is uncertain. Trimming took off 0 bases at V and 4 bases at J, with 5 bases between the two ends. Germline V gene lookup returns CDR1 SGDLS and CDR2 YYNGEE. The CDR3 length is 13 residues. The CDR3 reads CASSVEQGNTIYF. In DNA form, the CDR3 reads TGTGCCAGCAGCGTAGAACAGGGAAACACCATATATTTT.

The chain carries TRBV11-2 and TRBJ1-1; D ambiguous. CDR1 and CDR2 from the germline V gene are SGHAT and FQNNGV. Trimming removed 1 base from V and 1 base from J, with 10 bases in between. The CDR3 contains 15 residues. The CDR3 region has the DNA TGTGCCAGCAGCTTAGGTACGGTGTCGAACACTGAAGCTTTCTTT. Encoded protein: CASSLGTVSNTEAFF.

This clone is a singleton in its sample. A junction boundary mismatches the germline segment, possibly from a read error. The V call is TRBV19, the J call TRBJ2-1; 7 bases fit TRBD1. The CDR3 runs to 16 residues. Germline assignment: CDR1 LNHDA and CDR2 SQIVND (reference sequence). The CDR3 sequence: CASSVDRVLPPDEQFF. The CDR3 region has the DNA TGTGCCAGTAGTGTAGACAGGGTACTCCCCCCGGATGAGCAGTTCTTC. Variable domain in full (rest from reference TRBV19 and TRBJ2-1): DGGITQSPKYLFRKEGQNVTLSCEQNLNHDAMYWYRQDPGQGLRLIYYSQIVNDFQKGDIAEGYSVSREKKESFPLTVTSAQKNPTAFYLCASSVDRVLPPDEQFFGPGTRLTVL.

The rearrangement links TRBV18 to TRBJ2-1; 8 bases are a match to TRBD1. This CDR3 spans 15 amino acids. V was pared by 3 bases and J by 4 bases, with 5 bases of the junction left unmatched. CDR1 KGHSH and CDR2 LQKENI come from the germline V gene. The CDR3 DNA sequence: TGTGCCAGCTCACCGCCCGGGACAGGATACAATGAGCAGTTCTTC. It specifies CASSPPGTGYNEQFF.

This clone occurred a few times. CDR3 sequence: CASSESGGVNQPQHF. CDR3 DNA sequence: TGCGCCAGCAGTGAGTCCGGGGGTGTAAATCAGCCCCAGCATTTT. This chain connects TRBV10-2 to TRBJ1-5; a possible D gene is TRBD1 (5 bases). Trimming took 0 bases from V and 4 from J, leaving 10 bases between them. The CDR3 consists of 15 residues. CDR1 is WSHSY, CDR2 SAAADI, per germline.